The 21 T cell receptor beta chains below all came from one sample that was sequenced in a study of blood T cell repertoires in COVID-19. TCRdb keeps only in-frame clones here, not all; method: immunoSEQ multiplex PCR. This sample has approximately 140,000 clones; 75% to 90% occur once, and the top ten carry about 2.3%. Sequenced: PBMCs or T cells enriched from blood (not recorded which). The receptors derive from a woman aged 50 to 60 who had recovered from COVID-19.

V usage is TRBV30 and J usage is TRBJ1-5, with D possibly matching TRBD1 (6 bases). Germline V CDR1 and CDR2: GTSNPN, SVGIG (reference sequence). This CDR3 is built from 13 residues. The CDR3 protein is CASGATGSGPQHF. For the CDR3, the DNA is TGTGCGAGCGGAGCCACAGGGTCAGGGCCCCAGCATTTT.

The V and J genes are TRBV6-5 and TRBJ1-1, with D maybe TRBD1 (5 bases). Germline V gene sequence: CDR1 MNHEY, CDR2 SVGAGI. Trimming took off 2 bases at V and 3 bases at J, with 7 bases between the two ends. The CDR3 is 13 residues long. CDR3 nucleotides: TGTGCCAGCAGTTACACCAGGGACACTGAAGCTTTCTTT. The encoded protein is CASSYTRDTEAFF.

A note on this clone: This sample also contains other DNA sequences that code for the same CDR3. Here the CDR3 reads CASSLGLAGGYEQYF. The CDR3 DNA reads as TGTGCCAGCAGCTTGGGACTAGCGGGGGGGTACGAGCAGTACTTC. The rearrangement joins TRBV11-2 to TRBJ2-7; 16 positions agree with TRBD2. This CDR3 is 15 amino acids long. V gave up 3 bases and J gave up 4 bases; unmatched junction bases: 0. Germline V gene sequence: CDR1 SGHAT, CDR2 FQNNGV.

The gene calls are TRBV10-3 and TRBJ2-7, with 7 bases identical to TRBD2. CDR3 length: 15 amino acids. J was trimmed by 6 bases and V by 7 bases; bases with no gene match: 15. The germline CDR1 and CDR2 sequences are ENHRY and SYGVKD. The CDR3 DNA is TGTGCCATCAATGGCTGGGAGGGTTTATCGAGCGAGCAGTACTTC. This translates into CAINGWEGLSSEQYF.

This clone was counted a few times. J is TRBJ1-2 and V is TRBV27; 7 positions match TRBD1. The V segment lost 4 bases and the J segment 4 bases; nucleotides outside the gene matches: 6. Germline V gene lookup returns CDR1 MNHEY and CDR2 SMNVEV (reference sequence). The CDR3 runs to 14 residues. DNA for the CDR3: TGTGCCAGCAGTTCACAGGGGCTTGGCTATGGCTACACCTTC. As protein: CASSSQGLGYGYTF.

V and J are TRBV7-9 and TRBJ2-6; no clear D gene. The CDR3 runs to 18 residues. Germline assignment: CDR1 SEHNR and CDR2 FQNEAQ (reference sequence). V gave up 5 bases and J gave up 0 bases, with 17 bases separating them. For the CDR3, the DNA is TGTGCCAGCAGCGGCCCTGGGCAGCCCGACTCTGGGGCCAACGTCCTGACTTTC. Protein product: CASSGPGQPDSGANVLTF.

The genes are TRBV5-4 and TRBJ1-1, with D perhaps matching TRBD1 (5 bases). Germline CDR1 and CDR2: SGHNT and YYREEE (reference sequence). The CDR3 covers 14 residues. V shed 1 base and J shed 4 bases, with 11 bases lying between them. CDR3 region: CASSLRVGATEAFF. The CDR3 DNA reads TGTGCCAGCAGCTTGAGAGTAGGGGCCACTGAAGCTTTCTTT.

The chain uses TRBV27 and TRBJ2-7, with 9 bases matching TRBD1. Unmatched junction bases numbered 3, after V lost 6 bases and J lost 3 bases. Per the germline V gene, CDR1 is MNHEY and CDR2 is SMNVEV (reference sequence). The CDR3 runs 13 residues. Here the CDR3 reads CASRDRGDYEQYF. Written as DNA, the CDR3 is TGTGCCAGCAGGGACAGGGGCGACTACGAGCAGTACTTC.

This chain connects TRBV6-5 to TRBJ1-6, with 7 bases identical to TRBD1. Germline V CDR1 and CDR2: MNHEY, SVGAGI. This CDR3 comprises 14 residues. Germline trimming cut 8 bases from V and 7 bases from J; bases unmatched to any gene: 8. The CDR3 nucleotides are TGTGCCAGCGGCAGACAGGGTCCAAATTCACCCCTCCACTTT. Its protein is CASGRQGPNSPLHF.

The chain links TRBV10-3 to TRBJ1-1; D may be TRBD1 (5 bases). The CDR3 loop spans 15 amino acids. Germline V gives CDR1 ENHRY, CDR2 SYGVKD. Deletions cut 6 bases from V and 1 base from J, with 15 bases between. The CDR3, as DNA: TGTGCCATCAGGCCCCTCGGGCAGGGGAACACTGAAGCTTTCTTT. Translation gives CAIRPLGQGNTEAFF.

CDR3 sequence (DNA): TGTGCCAGTAGTATATCACAGGGGAACACTGAAGCTTTCTTT. Translation gives CASSISQGNTEAFF. V and J are TRBV19 and TRBJ1-1; possibly TRBD1 for D (6 bases). Germline V CDR1 and CDR2: LNHDA, SQIVND (reference sequence). V lost 2 bases, J lost 1 base, and 8 bases lay in between. This CDR3 contains 14 residues.

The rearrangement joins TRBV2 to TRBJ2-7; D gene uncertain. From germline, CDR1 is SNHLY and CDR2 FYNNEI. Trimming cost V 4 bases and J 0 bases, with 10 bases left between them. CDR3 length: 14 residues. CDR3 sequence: CASSARYTSYEQYF. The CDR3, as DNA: TGTGCCAGCAGTGCCAGATATACCTCCTACGAGCAGTACTTC.

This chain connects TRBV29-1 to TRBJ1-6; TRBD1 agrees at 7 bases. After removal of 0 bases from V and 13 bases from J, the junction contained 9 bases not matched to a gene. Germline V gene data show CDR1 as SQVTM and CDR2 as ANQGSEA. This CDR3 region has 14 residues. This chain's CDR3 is CSVEERDRLPPLHF. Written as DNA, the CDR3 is TGCAGCGTTGAAGAAAGGGACAGATTGCCTCCCCTCCACTTT.

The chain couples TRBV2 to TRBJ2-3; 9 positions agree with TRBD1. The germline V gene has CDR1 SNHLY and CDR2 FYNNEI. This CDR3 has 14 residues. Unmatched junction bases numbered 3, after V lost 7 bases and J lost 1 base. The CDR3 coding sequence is TGTGCCAGCATGTGGACAGGGGGCACAGATACGCAGTATTTT. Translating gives CASMWTGGTDTQYF. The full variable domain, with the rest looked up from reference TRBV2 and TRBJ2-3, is EPEVTQTPSHQVTQMGQEVILRCVPISNHLYFYWYRQILGQKVEFLVSFYNNEISEKSEIFDDQFSVERPDGSNFTLKIRSTKLEDSAMYFCASMWTGGTDTQYFGPGTRLTVL.

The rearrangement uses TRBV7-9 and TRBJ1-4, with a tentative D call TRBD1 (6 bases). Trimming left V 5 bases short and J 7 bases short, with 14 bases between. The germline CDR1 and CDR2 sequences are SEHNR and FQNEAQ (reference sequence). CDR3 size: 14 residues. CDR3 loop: CASSAQGRGEKLFF. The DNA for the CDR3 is TGTGCCAGCAGCGCACAGGGTCGCGGTGAAAAACTGTTTTTT.

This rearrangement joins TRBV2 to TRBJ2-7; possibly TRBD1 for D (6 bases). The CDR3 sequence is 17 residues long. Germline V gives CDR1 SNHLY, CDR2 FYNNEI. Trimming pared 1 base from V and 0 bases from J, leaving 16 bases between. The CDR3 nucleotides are TGTGCCAGCAGTGAAGTTGGGTACGGGACATTCTCCTACGAGCAGTACTTC. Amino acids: CASSEVGYGTFSYEQYF.

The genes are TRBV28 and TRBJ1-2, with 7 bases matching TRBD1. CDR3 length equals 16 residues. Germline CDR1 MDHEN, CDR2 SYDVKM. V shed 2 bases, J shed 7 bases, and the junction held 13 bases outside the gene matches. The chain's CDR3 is CASSLSTGESGGGYTF. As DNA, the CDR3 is TGTGCCAGCAGTTTAAGCACAGGGGAGAGCGGGGGTGGCTACACCTTC.

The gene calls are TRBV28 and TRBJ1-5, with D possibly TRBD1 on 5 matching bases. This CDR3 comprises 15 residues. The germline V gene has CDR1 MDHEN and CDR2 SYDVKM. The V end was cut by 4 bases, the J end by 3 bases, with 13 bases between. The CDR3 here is CASSSATGHNQPQHF. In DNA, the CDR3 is TGTGCCAGCAGTTCCGCTACAGGACACAATCAGCCCCAGCATTTT. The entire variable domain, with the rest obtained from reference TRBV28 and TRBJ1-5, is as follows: DVKVTQSSRYLVKRTGEKVFLECVQDMDHENMFWYRQDPGLGLRLIYFSYDVKMKEKGDIPEGYSVSREKKERFSLILESASTNQTSMYLCASSSATGHNQPQHFGDGTRLSIL.

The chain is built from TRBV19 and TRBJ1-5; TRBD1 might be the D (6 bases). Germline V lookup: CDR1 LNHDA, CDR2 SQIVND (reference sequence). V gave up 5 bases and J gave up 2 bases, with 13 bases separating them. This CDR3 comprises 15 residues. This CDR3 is CASSPSAGGNQPQHF. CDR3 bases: TGTGCCAGTAGTCCCTCAGCAGGGGGCAATCAGCCCCAGCATTTT. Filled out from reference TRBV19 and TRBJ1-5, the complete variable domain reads DGGITQSPKYLFRKEGQNVTLSCEQNLNHDAMYWYRQDPGQGLRLIYYSQIVNDFQKGDIAEGYSVSREKKESFPLTVTSAQKNPTAFYLCASSPSAGGNQPQHFGDGTRLSIL.

The CDR3 DNA is TGCGCCAGCAGCTTAGAAACAGGGTCAGTCACTGAAGCTTTCTTT. Amino acids: CASSLETGSVTEAFF. V gene TRBV5-1 combines with J gene TRBJ1-1, with D perhaps TRBD1 (6 bases). Trimming took off 2 bases at V and 4 bases at J, with 15 bases between the two ends. This CDR3 spans 15 amino acids. Germline CDR1 and CDR2: SGHRS and YFSETQ.

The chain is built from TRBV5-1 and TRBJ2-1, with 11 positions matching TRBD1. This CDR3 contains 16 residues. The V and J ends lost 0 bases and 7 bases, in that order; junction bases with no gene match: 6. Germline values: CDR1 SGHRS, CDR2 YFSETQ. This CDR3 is CASSLEGTGGGNEQFF. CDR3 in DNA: TGCGCCAGCAGCTTGGAAGGGACAGGGGGAGGGAATGAGCAGTTCTTC.